This T cell receptor (beta chain) was sequenced during a study of metastatic and nonmetastatic thyroid tumors. This CDR3 is 14 amino acids long. From germline, CDR1 is SGDLS and CDR2 YYNGEE. Trimming pared 0 bases from V and 8 bases from J, leaving 12 bases between. Thyroid surgery was performed in patients who had received no treatment beforehand. Through MiXCR, TCRdb re-clonotyped the PCR reads. The sample lists some 3,500 clones; 35% to 45% were seen once. The sample consisted of adjacent normal tissue. V is TRBV9 and J is TRBJ2-1; the D gene is possibly TRBD2 (6 bases). This receptor was identified in a male donor with papillary thyroid cancer or a benign thyroid nodule (not recorded which). Some clones in this sample may be carry-over from other donors' samples. The CDR3 nucleotides read TGTGCCAGCAGCGTAGAATCTCCGGGGGATGAGCAGTTCTTC. Residues: CASSVESPGDEQFF.